The 9 T cell receptor beta chains below come from one sample, sequenced in a study of response to subunit inactivated influenza vaccine. MiXCR was run by TCRdb on the RT-PCR reads, yielding one entry per CDR3 protein. The repertoire holds around 570,000 distinct CDR3 sequences, 7.6% seen once, with 10% to 15% in the top ten. The specimen was PBMCs from blood, collected less than 30 months after vaccination. The receptors here all came from a man aged 50 to 75 who received an inactivated influenza vaccine.

This clonotype was counted a few times. The genes are TRBV5-1 and TRBJ2-7, with a weak D call TRBD2 (7 bases). Looked up from germline, CDR1 is SGHRS and CDR2 is YFSETQ. The CDR3 extends over 16 amino acids. V was shortened by 4 bases and J by 1 base, with 18 bases between the two germline ends. This CDR3 is CASSVEGGLNSYEQYF. The CDR3 DNA sequence: TGCGCCAGCAGCGTTGAGGGGGGGCTTAATTCCTACGAGCAGTACTTC.

Points on this clonotype: Germline and junction disagree at one end, which may indicate a read error. The V call is TRBV10-3, the J call TRBJ2-5, with 11 bases lining up with TRBD1. The CDR3 contains 14 residues. The V gene's germline CDR1 is ENHRY and CDR2 SYGVKD. The CDR3 sequence: CAINPGQGEETQHF. The CDR3 DNA reads TGTGCCATCAATCCGGGACAGGGGGAAGAGACCCAGCACTTC.

This clonotype was picked up many times. The chain is built from TRBV5-6 and TRBJ2-2; the D is unclear. V was pared by 0 bases and J by 1 base, with 4 bases between. Germline loops: CDR1 SGHDT, CDR2 YYEEEE. The CDR3 consists of 14 residues. Here the CDR3 reads CASSLGVNTGELFF. In DNA, the CDR3 is TGTGCCAGCAGCTTGGGGGTGAACACCGGGGAGCTGTTTTTT.

The chain recombines TRBV12-3 or TRBV12-4 with TRBJ2-5; the match to TRBD1 covers 8 bases. V dropped 5 bases and J dropped 5; count of bases not matched to a gene: 7. This CDR3 spans 14 amino acids. The CDR3 region is CASSPTGAGETQYF. DNA of the CDR3: TGTGCCAGCAGTCCGACAGGGGCAGGGGAGACCCAGTACTTC.

This clonotype was detected many times. This sequence joins TRBV3-1 and TRBJ2-7; D uncertain. Germline CDR1 and CDR2: LGHDT and YNNKEL (reference sequence). V gave up 2 bases and J gave up 1 base, with 0 bases separating them. This CDR3 has 11 residues. CDR3: CASSQSYEQYF. The CDR3 nucleotides are TGTGCCAGCAGCCAATCCTACGAGCAGTACTTC.

The rearrangement links TRBV14 to TRBJ2-7, with 7 bases fitting TRBD2. The junction had 7 bases not matched to a gene; V was cut back by 1 base and J by 1 base. The CDR3 contains 16 residues. The germline gives CDR1 SGHDN, CDR2 FVKESK. The CDR3 bases are TGTGCCAGCAGCCAAGGCGGCGGGAGAGGTTCCTACGAGCAGTACTTC. It specifies CASSQGGGRGSYEQYF.

This clonotype was observed a handful of times. The chain employs TRBV19 and TRBJ2-1; TRBD2 matches at 7 bases. Germline CDR1 reads LNHDA; CDR2 reads SQIVND (reference sequence). The CDR3 consists of 15 residues. V dropped 4 bases and J dropped 4; count of bases not matched to a gene: 7. CDR3 DNA: TGTGCCAGTAGTAGATCAAGCGGGGCATACAATGAGCAGTTCTTC. This codes for CASSRSSGAYNEQFF.

The J gene is TRBJ2-5, the V gene TRBV20-1; D unresolved. CDR1 is DFQATT, CDR2 SNEGSKA, per germline (reference sequence). The CDR3 consists of 12 residues. V lost 3 bases to trimming and J lost 2 bases, with 7 bases between them. This chain's CDR3 is CSASQPQETQYF. CDR3 coding DNA: TGCAGTGCTAGCCAACCACAAGAGACCCAGTACTTC.

This clonotype was seen only a few times. V gene TRBV9 combines with J gene TRBJ2-2; 10 bases match TRBD1. The CDR3 has 14 amino acids. Germline V gives CDR1 SGDLS, CDR2 YYNGEE. Trimming removed 3 bases from V and 6 bases from J; junction bases left unmatched: 2. CDR3 nucleotides: TGTGCCAGCAGCGGGACAGGGGGGGCCGGGGAGCTGTTTTTT. It specifies CASSGTGGAGELFF.